The 22 T cell receptor beta chains in this list originate from one sample, sequenced in a study of lymphopenia after photon versus proton radiotherapy. The protocol was immunoSEQ multiplex PCR, while the TCRdb copy is restricted to in-frame clones and leaves out a portion. This sample has 68,000 or so clones, with just over 90% found just once. Specimen: peripheral blood, collected from a patient treated with photon-based radiotherapy. These receptors came from a woman between 65 and 79 years old with pancreatic cancer.

This clone came up once. J is TRBJ2-6 and V is TRBV10-2, with D hard to call. CDR3 length: 14 amino acids. Germline V gene sequence: CDR1 WSHSY, CDR2 SAAADI. The ends were cut back, 6 bases at V and 1 base at J, with 7 bases in the middle. CDR3 in DNA: TGCGCCAGCAGAGATGGTTCTGGGGCCAACGTCCTGACTTTC. Amino acids: CASRDGSGANVLTF.

The J gene is TRBJ2-5, the V gene TRBV20-1; perhaps D is TRBD1 or TRBD2 (5 bases each). The germline gives CDR1 DFQATT, CDR2 SNEGSKA (reference sequence). The CDR3 consists of 11 residues. Trimming removed 7 bases at V and 4 bases at J, with 10 bases between. CDR3 sequence reads: CSVGVRETQYF. CDR3 nucleotide sequence: TGCAGTGTGGGGGTGCGAGAGACCCAGTACTTC.

CDR3 sequence reads: CASSSESLSGQFF. CDR3 nucleotide sequence: TGTGCCAGCAGTTCCGAAAGTTTGTCAGGGCAGTTCTTC. This chain uses TRBV28 with TRBJ2-1; D remains unclear. Trimming removed 4 bases from V and 12 bases from J, with 16 bases in between. The germline CDR1 and CDR2 sequences are MDHEN and SYDVKM. The CDR3 runs to 13 residues.

The CDR3 reads CAWSAYGGGEAFF. The CDR3 region has the DNA TGTGCCTGGAGTGCATACGGTGGTGGAGAAGCTTTCTTT. This chain joins TRBV30 and TRBJ1-1, with D uncertain. Trimming stripped 1 base from V and 8 bases from J, with 14 bases between. The CDR3 consists of 13 residues. Germline V gene data show CDR1 as GTSNPN and CDR2 as SVGIG (reference sequence).

The V call is TRBV7-2, the J call TRBJ1-5; D unclear. Germline CDR1 reads SGHTA; CDR2 reads FQGNSA. CDR3 length: 15 residues. Between the trimmed V and J ends, which lost 2 bases and 5 bases, there was a span of 13 bases. In DNA form, the CDR3 reads TGTGCCAGCAGCTTATTGAGTGGCACGGATCAGCCCCAGCATTTT. Translated: CASSLLSGTDQPQHF. The whole variable domain, filled in from reference TRBV7-2 and TRBJ1-5, reads GAGVSQSPSNKVTEKGKDVELRCDPISGHTALYWYRQSLGQGLEFLIYFQGNSAPDKSGLPSDRFSAERTGGSVSTLTIQRTQQEDSAVYLCASSLLSGTDQPQHFGDGTRLSIL.

Here the CDR3 reads CASRAEGAFSPLHF. CDR3 in DNA: TGTGCCAGTAGGGCCGAGGGGGCGTTTTCACCCCTCCACTTT. The chain has TRBV19 and TRBJ1-6; 7 positions agree with TRBD1. The CDR3 is 14 amino acids. Trimming cost V 6 bases and J 9 bases; bases outside gene matches: 8. Per germline, CDR1 LNHDA and CDR2 SQIVND (reference sequence).

The chain is built from TRBV28 and TRBJ1-5; 9 bases align to TRBD1. The CDR3 contains 17 residues. Losses at the gene ends were 4 bases for V and 1 base for J; bases not matched to a gene: 8. The germline V gene has CDR1 MDHEN and CDR2 SYDVKM. The CDR3 DNA reads TGTGCCAGCAGTTCCCTTGCTGGACAGGGGAGCAATCAGCCCCAGCATTTT. It specifies CASSSLAGQGSNQPQHF. The full variable domain, in which reference TRBV28 and TRBJ1-5 provide the parts outside the CDR3, is DVKVTQSSRYLVKRTGEKVFLECVQDMDHENMFWYRQDPGLGLRLIYFSYDVKMKEKGDIPEGYSVSREKKERFSLILESASTNQTSMYLCASSSLAGQGSNQPQHFGDGTRLSIL.

The chain combines TRBV25-1 with TRBJ1-2; D ambiguous. Germline CDR1 MGHDK, CDR2 SYGVNS. There are 14 residues in the CDR3. V shed 6 bases and J shed 5 bases, with 16 bases lying between them. As DNA, the CDR3 is TGTGCCAGCAGCCCTGGAAGGGTTGGGTATGGCTACACCTTC. Protein sequence: CASSPGRVGYGYTF.

This rearrangement joins TRBV7-2 to TRBJ2-3; 9 positions match TRBD1. Trimming cost V 4 bases and J 4 bases; bases outside gene matches: 9. In germline, CDR1 is SGHTA, CDR2 FQGNSA. This CDR3 has 16 residues. The CDR3 spells CASSSWTGEGSDTQYF. CDR3 DNA sequence: TGTGCCAGCAGCTCGTGGACAGGGGAAGGCTCAGATACGCAGTATTTT.

The chain joins TRBV28 to TRBJ1-1; TRBD1 might be the D (6 bases). Between the trimmed V and J ends, which lost 4 bases and 5 bases, there was a span of 14 bases. The CDR3 extends over 14 amino acids. Germline CDR1 and CDR2: MDHEN and SYDVKM. The CDR3 nucleotides read TGTGCCAGCAGTTCACAGGGTTTGATGACTGAAGCTTTCTTT. This codes for CASSSQGLMTEAFF. Supplemented by reference TRBV28 and TRBJ1-1, the full variable domain reads DVKVTQSSRYLVKRTGEKVFLECVQDMDHENMFWYRQDPGLGLRLIYFSYDVKMKEKGDIPEGYSVSREKKERFSLILESASTNQTSMYLCASSSQGLMTEAFFGQGTRLTVV.

The V gene is TRBV7-2, the J gene TRBJ2-3; 11 nucleotides align to TRBD2. CDR1 and CDR2 (germline): SGHTA, FQGNSA. After removal of 3 bases from V and 2 bases from J, the junction contained 4 bases not matched to a gene. The CDR3 is 16 residues long. CDR3 residues: CASSFLAGGSTDTQYF. In DNA, the CDR3 is TGTGCCAGCAGCTTCCTAGCGGGAGGCTCCACAGATACGCAGTATTTT.

This chain connects TRBV6-6 to TRBJ1-5; possibly TRBD1 for D (5 bases). Germline lookup yields CDR1 MNHNY and CDR2 SVGAGI (reference sequence). The V and J ends lost 2 bases and 6 bases respectively, with 14 bases between them. This CDR3 region has 15 residues. CDR3 in amino acids: CASSYDGRAGQPQHF. In DNA form, the CDR3 reads TGTGCCAGCAGTTACGACGGCAGGGCAGGTCAGCCCCAGCATTTT.

The rearrangement joins TRBV19 to TRBJ2-3; 10 bases map to TRBD2. Germline V CDR1 and CDR2: LNHDA, SQIVND (reference sequence). V gave up 3 bases and J gave up 1 base; unmatched junction bases: 1. The CDR3 contains 15 residues. This CDR3 is CASSILAGGTDTQYF. The CDR3 DNA sequence: TGTGCCAGTAGTATCCTAGCGGGGGGCACAGATACGCAGTATTTT.

This chain links TRBV14 with TRBJ2-1, with D unclear. Germline CDR1 reads SGHDN; CDR2 reads FVKESK. V was shortened by 4 bases and J by 1 base, with 8 bases between the two germline ends. This CDR3 has 14 amino acids. The CDR3 loop reads CASSLLQSYNEQFF. DNA for the CDR3: TGTGCCAGCAGCCTATTGCAGTCCTACAATGAGCAGTTCTTC.

This chain links TRBV29-1 with TRBJ2-3; TRBD2 aligns across 14 bases. Trimming removed 7 bases from V and 5 bases from J; junction bases left unmatched: 11. CDR1 and CDR2 from the germline V gene are SQVTM and ANQGSEA. CDR3 length equals 16 residues. CDR3 nucleotide sequence: TGCAGCGCCCGACTAGCGGGAGGGCGCTCAATAGATACGCAGTATTTT. Protein: CSARLAGGRSIDTQYF.

This clone is a singleton in its sample. V gene TRBV7-9 combines with J gene TRBJ2-5; TRBD2 agrees at 12 bases. The V gene end was trimmed by 5 bases and the J gene end by 5 bases; junction bases not matched to a gene: 9. CDR3 size: 16 residues. CDR1 is SEHNR and CDR2 is FQNEAQ in the germline V gene (reference sequence). CDR3 residues: CASSRASGRAGETQYF. CDR3 bases: TGTGCCAGCAGCCGAGCTAGCGGGAGGGCCGGGGAGACCCAGTACTTC. Supplemented by reference TRBV7-9 and TRBJ2-5, the full variable domain reads DTGVSQNPRHKITKRGQNVTFRCDPISEHNRLYWYRQTLGQGPEFLTYFQNEAQLEKSRLLSDRFSAERPKGSFSTLEIQRTEQGDSAMYLCASSRASGRAGETQYFGPGTRLLVL.

J is TRBJ2-5 and V is TRBV21-1; the D segment call TRBD2 is taken from the table without a DNA check. TRBV21-1 is a known pseudogene. The CDR3 totals 17 residues. The CDR3 here is CASTKGLAGGPRETQYF. The DNA for the CDR3 is TGTGCCAGCACAAAAGGGCTAGCGGGAGGCCCTCGGGAGACCCAGTACTTC.

This chain uses TRBV7-8 with TRBJ2-2; 9 positions match TRBD2. The germline gives CDR1 SGHVS, CDR2 FQNEAQ. The ends lost 5 bases at V and 4 bases at J; junction bases unmatched: 8. The CDR3 is 16 amino acids. The CDR3 is CASSRLAGAVTGELFF. CDR3 coding DNA: TGTGCCAGCAGCCGATTAGCGGGAGCGGTCACCGGGGAGCTGTTTTTT.

V and J are TRBV30 and TRBJ2-7; D may match TRBD1 or TRBD2 (7 bases each). The germline V and J ends were trimmed by 3 bases and 3 bases, with 15 bases remaining between them. Germline-derived CDR1 and CDR2 are GTSNPN and SVGIG (reference sequence). This CDR3 region has 14 residues. This CDR3 is CAWSQGGMSYEQYF. The CDR3 nucleotides are TGTGCCTGGAGCCAGGGGGGGATGAGCTACGAGCAGTACTTC.

The V gene is TRBV28, the J gene TRBJ2-2, with TRBD2 identical over 12 bases. This CDR3 region has 16 residues. The trim removed 3 bases at V and 5 bases at J, leaving 4 bases unmatched. Germline V CDR1 and CDR2: MDHEN, SYDVKM. The CDR3 sequence: CASSFLLAGGTGELFF. CDR3 sequence (DNA): TGTGCCAGCAGTTTTCTCCTAGCGGGAGGGACCGGGGAGCTGTTTTTT.

V gene TRBV6-6 combines with J gene TRBJ2-1; D is perhaps TRBD1 (5 bases). Trimming pared 0 bases from V and 5 bases from J, leaving 11 bases between. Per germline, CDR1 MNHNY and CDR2 SVGAGI (reference sequence). The CDR3 extends over 15 amino acids. CDR3 in amino acids: CASSYSGVLNNEQFF. The CDR3 DNA reads TGTGCCAGCAGTTACTCAGGGGTTCTTAACAATGAGCAGTTCTTC.

V usage is TRBV5-4 and J usage is TRBJ1-2; TRBD1 agrees at 9 bases. Germline assignment: CDR1 SGHNT and CDR2 YYREEE (reference sequence). V dropped 6 bases and J dropped 3; count of bases not matched to a gene: 6. The CDR3 covers 14 residues. The chain's CDR3 is CASNYRGQDYGYTF. The CDR3 bases are TGTGCCAGCAACTACAGGGGGCAGGACTATGGCTACACCTTC.